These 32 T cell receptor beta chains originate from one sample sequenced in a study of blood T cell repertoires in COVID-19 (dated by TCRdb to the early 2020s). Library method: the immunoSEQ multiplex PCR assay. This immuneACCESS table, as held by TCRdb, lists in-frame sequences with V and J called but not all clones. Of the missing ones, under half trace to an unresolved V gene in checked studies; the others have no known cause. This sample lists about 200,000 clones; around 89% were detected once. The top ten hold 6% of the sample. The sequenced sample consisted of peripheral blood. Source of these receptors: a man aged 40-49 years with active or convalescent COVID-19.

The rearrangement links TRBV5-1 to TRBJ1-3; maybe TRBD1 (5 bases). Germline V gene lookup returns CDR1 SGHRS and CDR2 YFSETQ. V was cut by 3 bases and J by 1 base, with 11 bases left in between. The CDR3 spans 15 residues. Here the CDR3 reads CASSSGAGSGNTIYF. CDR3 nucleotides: TGCGCCAGCAGCTCGGGAGCAGGGTCTGGAAACACCATATATTTT.

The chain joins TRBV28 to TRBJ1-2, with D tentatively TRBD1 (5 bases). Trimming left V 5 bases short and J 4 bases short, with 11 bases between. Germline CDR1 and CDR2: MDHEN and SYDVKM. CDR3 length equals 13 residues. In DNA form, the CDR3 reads TGTGCCAGCAGTGGGGGGACCCTCTATGGCTACACCTTC. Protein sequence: CASSGGTLYGYTF.

The CDR3 reads CASSVQREKLVYEQYF. The CDR3 DNA follows: TGTGCCAGCAGTGTACAGCGGGAGAAACTAGTTTACGAGCAGTACTTC. This chain links TRBV2 with TRBJ2-7; TRBD2 agrees at 8 bases. The germline gives CDR1 SNHLY, CDR2 FYNNEI. This CDR3 comprises 16 residues. J gave up 4 bases and V 4 bases, and 12 bases lay outside the gene matches.

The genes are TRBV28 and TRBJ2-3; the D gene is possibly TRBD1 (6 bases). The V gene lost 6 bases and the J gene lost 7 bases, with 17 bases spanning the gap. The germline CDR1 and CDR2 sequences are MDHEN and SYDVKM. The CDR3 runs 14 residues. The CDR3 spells CASSQVDRRNTQYF. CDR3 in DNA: TGTGCCAGCAGCCAGGTTGACAGGCGGAATACGCAGTATTTT.

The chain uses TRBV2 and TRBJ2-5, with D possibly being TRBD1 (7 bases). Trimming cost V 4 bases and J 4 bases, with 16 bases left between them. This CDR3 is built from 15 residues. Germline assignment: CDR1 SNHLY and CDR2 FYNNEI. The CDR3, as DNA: TGTGCCAGCAGTGTCGGCAGGGGGGAGACAGAGACCCAGTACTTC. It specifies CASSVGRGETETQYF.

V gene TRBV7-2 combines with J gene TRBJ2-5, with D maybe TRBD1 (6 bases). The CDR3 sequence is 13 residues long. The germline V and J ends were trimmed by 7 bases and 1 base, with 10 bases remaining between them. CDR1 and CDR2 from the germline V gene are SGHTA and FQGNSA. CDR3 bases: TGTGCCAGCACCCAGGGGTTCCAAGAGACCCAGTACTTC. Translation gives CASTQGFQETQYF.

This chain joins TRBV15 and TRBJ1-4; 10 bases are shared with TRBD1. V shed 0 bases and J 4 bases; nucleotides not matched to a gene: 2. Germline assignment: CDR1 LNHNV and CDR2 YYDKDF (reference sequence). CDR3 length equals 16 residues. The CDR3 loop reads CATSRDGQGGNEKLFF. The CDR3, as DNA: TGTGCCACCAGCAGAGATGGACAGGGGGGTAATGAAAAACTGTTTTTT.

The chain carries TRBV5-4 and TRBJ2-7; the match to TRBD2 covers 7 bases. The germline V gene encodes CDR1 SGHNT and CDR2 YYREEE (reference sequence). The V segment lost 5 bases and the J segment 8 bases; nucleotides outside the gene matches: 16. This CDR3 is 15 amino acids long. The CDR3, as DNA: TGTGCCAGCAGTTACCCCGGGCTAGCGGATTCCAAGCAGTACTTC. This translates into CASSYPGLADSKQYF.

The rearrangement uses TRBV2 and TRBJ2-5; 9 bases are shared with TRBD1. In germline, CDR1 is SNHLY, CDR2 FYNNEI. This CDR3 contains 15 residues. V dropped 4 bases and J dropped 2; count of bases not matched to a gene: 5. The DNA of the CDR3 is TGTGCCAGCAGTGTTACAGGGGGCTATCAAGAGACCCAGTACTTC. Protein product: CASSVTGGYQETQYF.

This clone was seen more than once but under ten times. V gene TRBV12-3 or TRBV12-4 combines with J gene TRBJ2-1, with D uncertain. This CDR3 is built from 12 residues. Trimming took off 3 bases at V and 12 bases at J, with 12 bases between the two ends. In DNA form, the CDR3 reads TGTGCCAGCAGTTTCGATCGGTTCTCGCAGTTCTTC. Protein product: CASSFDRFSQFF.

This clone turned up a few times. This CDR3 reads CASSPISGYAGMNIQYF. In DNA, the CDR3 is TGTGCCAGCAGCCCCATTAGCGGTTATGCGGGGATGAACATTCAGTACTTC. J is TRBJ2-4 and V is TRBV7-9, with D maybe TRBD2 (6 bases). Germline V lookup: CDR1 SEHNR, CDR2 FQNEAQ (reference sequence). The CDR3 is 17 residues long. Trimming removed 5 bases at V and 7 bases at J, with 24 bases between.

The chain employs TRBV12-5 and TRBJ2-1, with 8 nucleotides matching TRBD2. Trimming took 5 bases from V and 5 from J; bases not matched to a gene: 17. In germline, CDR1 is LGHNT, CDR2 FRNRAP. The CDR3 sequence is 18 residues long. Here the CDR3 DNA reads TGTGCTAGTGGTCGAGGGCTAGCGGGCGTTCGGGGCCACAATGAGCAGTTCTTC. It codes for CASGRGLAGVRGHNEQFF.

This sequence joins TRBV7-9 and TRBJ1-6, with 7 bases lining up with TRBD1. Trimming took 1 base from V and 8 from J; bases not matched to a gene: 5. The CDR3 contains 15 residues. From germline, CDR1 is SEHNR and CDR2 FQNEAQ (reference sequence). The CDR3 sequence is CASSLVGGRYSPLHF. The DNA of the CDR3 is TGTGCCAGCAGCTTAGTAGGGGGCCGATATTCACCCCTCCACTTT.

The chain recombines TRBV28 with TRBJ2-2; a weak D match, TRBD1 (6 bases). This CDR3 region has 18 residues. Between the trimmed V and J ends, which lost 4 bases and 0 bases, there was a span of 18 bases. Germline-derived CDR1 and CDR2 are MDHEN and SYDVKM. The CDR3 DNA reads TGTGCCAGCAGTTCTCCTTACTGGACAGCGACGAACACCGGGGAGCTGTTTTTT. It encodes CASSSPYWTATNTGELFF.

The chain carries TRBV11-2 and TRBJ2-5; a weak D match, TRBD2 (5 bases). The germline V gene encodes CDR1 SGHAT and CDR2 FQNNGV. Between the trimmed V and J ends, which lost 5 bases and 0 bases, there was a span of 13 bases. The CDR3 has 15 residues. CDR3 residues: CASSRGNRDQETQYF. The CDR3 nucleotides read TGTGCCAGCAGCCGAGGGAATCGGGACCAAGAGACCCAGTACTTC.

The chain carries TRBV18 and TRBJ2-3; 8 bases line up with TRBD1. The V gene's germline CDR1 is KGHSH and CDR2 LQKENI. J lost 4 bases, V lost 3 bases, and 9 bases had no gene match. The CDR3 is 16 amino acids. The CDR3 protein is CASSPPPGQAADTQYF. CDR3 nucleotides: TGTGCCAGCTCACCCCCGCCGGGACAGGCGGCAGATACGCAGTATTTT.

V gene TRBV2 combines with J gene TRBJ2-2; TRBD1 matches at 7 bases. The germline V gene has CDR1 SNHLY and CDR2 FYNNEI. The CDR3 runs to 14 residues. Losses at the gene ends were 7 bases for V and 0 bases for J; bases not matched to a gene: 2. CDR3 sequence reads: CASKGQTNTGELFF. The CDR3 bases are TGTGCCAGCAAGGGACAGACGAACACCGGGGAGCTGTTTTTT.

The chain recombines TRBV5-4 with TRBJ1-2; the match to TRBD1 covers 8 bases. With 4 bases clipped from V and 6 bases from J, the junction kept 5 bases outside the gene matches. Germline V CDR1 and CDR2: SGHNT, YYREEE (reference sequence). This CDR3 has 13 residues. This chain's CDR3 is CASSPDRVDGYTF. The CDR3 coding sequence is TGTGCCAGCAGCCCGGACAGGGTTGATGGCTACACCTTC.

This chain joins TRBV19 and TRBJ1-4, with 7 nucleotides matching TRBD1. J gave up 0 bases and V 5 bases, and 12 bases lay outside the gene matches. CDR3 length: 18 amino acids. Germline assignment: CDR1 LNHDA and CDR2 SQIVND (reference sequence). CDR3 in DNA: TGTGCCAGTAGTCTCTCGGGACAGAGTTACGCAACTAATGAAAAACTGTTTTTT. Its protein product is CASSLSGQSYATNEKLFF.

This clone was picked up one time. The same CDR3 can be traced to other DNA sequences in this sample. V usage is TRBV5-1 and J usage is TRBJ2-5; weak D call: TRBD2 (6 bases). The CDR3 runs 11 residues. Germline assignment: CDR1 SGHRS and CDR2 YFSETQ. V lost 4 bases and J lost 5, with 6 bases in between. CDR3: CASSREETQYF. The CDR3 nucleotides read TGCGCCAGCAGCCGGGAGGAGACCCAGTACTTC.

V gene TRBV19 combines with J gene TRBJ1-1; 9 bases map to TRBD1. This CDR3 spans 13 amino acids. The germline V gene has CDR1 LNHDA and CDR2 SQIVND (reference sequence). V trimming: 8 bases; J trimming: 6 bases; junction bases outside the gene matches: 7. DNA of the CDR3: TGTGCCAGTGGACAGGGGCTCAGGGCTGAAGCTTTCTTT. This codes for CASGQGLRAEAFF.

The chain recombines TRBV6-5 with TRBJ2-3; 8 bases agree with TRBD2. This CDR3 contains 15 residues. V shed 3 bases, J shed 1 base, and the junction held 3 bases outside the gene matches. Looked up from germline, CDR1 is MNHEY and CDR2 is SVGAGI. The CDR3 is CASSYSAGGTDTQYF. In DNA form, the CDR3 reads TGTGCCAGCAGTTATTCAGCGGGGGGCACAGATACGCAGTATTTT.

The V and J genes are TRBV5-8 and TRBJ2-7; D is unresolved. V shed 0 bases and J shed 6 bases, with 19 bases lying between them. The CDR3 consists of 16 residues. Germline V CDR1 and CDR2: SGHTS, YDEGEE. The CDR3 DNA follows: TGTGCCAGCAGCTTGGCCGGCCAGGAATATCCTTCCGAGCAGTACTTC. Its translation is CASSLAGQEYPSEQYF.

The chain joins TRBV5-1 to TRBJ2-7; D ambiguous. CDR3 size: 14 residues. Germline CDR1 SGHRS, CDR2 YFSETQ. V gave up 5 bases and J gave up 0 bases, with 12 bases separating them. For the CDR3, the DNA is TGCGCCAGCAGGCGAGATGATAGCTCCTACGAGCAGTACTTC. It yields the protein CASRRDDSSYEQYF.

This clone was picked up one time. This CDR3 is CASSWAGEGVEQYF. CDR3 nucleotide sequence: TGTGCCAGCAGCTGGGCTGGAGAAGGGGTCGAGCAGTACTTC. The chain is built from TRBV11-2 and TRBJ2-7; possibly TRBD1 for D (5 bases). The CDR3 totals 14 residues. With 4 bases removed from V and 6 bases from J, the gap between germline ends came to 16 bases. Germline V gene data show CDR1 as SGHAT and CDR2 as FQNNGV.

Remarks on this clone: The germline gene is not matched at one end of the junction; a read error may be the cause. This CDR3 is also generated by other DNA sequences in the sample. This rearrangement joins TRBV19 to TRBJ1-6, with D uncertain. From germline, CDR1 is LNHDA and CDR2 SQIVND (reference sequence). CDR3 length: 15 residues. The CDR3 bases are TGTGCCAGTAAGACTGAAGAGGACTGGAATTCACCCCTTCACTTT. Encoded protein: CASKTEEDWNSPLHF.

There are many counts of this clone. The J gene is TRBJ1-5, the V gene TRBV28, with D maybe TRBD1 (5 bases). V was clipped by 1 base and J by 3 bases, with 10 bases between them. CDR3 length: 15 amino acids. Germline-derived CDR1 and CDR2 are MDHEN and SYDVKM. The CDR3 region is CASSLSQGPNQPQHF. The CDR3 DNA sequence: TGTGCCAGCAGTTTATCCCAGGGCCCCAATCAGCCCCAGCATTTT.

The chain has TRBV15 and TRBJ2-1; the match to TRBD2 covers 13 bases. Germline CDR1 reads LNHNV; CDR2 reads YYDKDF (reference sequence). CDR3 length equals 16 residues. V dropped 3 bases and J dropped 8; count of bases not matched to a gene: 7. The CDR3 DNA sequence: TGTGCCACCAGCAGGGGGGGACTAGCGGGATTCGATGAGCAGTTCTTC. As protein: CATSRGGLAGFDEQFF.

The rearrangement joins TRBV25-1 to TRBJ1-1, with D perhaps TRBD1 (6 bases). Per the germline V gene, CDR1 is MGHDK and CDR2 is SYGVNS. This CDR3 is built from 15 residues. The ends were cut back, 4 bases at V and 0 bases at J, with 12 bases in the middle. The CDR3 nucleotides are TGTGCCAGCAGTGCCTTGGGGGACATGAACACTGAAGCTTTCTTT. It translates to CASSALGDMNTEAFF.

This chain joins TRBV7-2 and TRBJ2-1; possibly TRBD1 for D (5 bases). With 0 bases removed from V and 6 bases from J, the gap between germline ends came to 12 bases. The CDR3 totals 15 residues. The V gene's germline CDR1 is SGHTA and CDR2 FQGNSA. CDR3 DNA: TGTGCCAGCAGCTTAGCACCCAGGGCCGCCAATGAGCAGTTCTTC. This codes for CASSLAPRAANEQFF.

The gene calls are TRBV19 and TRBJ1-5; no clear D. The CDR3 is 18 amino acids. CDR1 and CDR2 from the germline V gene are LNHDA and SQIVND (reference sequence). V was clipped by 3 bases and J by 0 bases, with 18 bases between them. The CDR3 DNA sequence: TGTGCCAGTAGTATTTTCGGAACAGTTTATAATAGCAATCAGCCCCAGCATTTT. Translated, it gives CASSIFGTVYNSNQPQHF.

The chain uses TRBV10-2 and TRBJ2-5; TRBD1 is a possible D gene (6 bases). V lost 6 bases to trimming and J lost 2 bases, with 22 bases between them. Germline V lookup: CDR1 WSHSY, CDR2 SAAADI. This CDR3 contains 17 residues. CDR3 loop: CASRYPRPDRQQETQYF. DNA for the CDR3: TGCGCCAGCAGGTATCCCCGACCCGACAGGCAGCAAGAGACCCAGTACTTC.